This entry lists 26 T cell receptor beta chains sequenced from one sample in a study of T cells in Graves' hyperthyroidism and ophthalmopathy. There were TCR beta CDR3 regions amplified from RNA transcripts. The primer set for the first-round RT-PCR of the TCR CDR3 was HTBI. TCRdb redid the calling of the multiplex PCR reads with MiXCR, one entry per CDR3 protein. The table has around 540,000 distinct CDR3 sequences, roughly a sixth seen once. The sequenced material came from blood. All receptors derive from a woman younger than 45 with Graves' ophthalmopathy.

This clonotype turned up a few times. An end of the junction does not agree with germline; a read error may underlie this. This chain uses TRBV9 with TRBJ2-3, with 7 bases aligning to TRBD2. This CDR3 spans 15 amino acids. Germline values: CDR1 SGDLS, CDR2 YYNGEE. The CDR3 sequence: CASSPGLMSTDTQCF. CDR3 bases: TGTGCCAGCAGCCCGGGACTAATGAGCACAGATACGCAGTGTTTT.

This clonotype was recorded a few times. The chain is built from TRBV28 and TRBJ1-1; weak D call: TRBD1 (5 bases). V was cut by 5 bases and J by 8 bases, with 9 bases left in between. Germline CDR1 reads MDHEN; CDR2 reads SYDVKM. The CDR3 sequence is 11 residues long. CDR3: CASSPRTEAFF. DNA of the CDR3: TGTGCCAGCAGTCCGAGGACAGAAGCTTTCTTT. The full variable domain, rest sourced from reference TRBV28 and TRBJ1-1, is DVKVTQSSRYLVKRTGEKVFLECVQDMDHENMFWYRQDPGLGLRLIYFSYDVKMKEKGDIPEGYSVSREKKERFSLILESASTNQTSMYLCASSPRTEAFFGQGTRLTVV.

The sample holds many counts of this clonotype. J is TRBJ2-7 and V is TRBV28, with TRBD2 matching 10 bases. The germline V gene encodes CDR1 MDHEN and CDR2 SYDVKM. There are 14 residues in the CDR3. V lost 6 bases and J lost 3; bases outside the gene matches: 5. The CDR3 nucleotides are TGTGCCAGCAGCAAAGGACTAGCGGACTACGAGCAGTACTTC. The encoded protein is CASSKGLADYEQYF.

This clonotype was counted a few times. This chain connects TRBV7-8 to TRBJ2-1, with 14 bases that match TRBD2. CDR1 SGHVS and CDR2 FQNEAQ come from the germline V gene. The CDR3 consists of 17 residues. V was clipped by 5 bases and J by 4 bases; unmatched bases: 7. The CDR3 nucleotides are TGTGCCAGCAGCAATAGACTAGCGGGAGGGGCTTACAATGAGCAGTTCTTC. It specifies CASSNRLAGGAYNEQFF.

Ten or more counts support this clonotype. This rearrangement joins TRBV4-1 to TRBJ2-5, with D uncertain. The CDR3 runs to 14 residues. Trimming cost V 2 bases and J 2 bases, with 9 bases left between them. Germline V CDR1 and CDR2: MGHRA, YSYEKL. CDR3 bases: TGCGCCAGCAGCCAACGTTTCGTTCAAGAGACCCAGTACTTC. Residues: CASSQRFVQETQYF.

This clonotype was seen only a few times. The CDR3 DNA sequence: TGTGCCAGCAGCGGCCCTGGCGAGGGGCGGGATACGCAGTATTTT. It yields the protein CASSGPGEGRDTQYF. This chain connects TRBV9 to TRBJ2-3, with D perhaps assigned TRBD1 or TRBD2 (5 bases each). Germline V gene sequence: CDR1 SGDLS, CDR2 YYNGEE. Trimming pared 3 bases from V and 6 bases from J, leaving 17 bases between. The CDR3 sequence is 15 residues long.

This clonotype was recorded many times. This sequence joins TRBV6-1 and TRBJ1-1; D gene uncertain. V lost 5 bases and J 3 bases, leaving 10 bases between the germline ends. The germline V gene encodes CDR1 MNHNS and CDR2 SASEGT. The CDR3 covers 13 residues. CDR3 sequence (DNA): TGTGCCAGCAGTAGGGTACTGGACACTGAAGCTTTCTTT. Protein: CASSRVLDTEAFF.

As concerns this clonotype: At one end, the junction sequence differs from germline, possibly due to a read error. This sequence joins TRBV5-4 and TRBJ2-1, with D possibly matching TRBD2 (6 bases). CDR3 length: 15 amino acids. Germline V gives CDR1 SGHNT, CDR2 YYREEE (reference sequence). The CDR3 reads CARSLRGRGNNEQFF. The CDR3 bases are TGTGCCCGCAGCTTACGGGGGAGAGGGAACAATGAGCAGTTCTTC. The full variable domain, with the rest looked up from reference TRBV5-4 and TRBJ2-1, is ETGVTQSPTHLIKTRGQQVTLRCSSQSGHNTVSWYQQALGQGPQFIFQYYREEENGRGNFPPRFSGLQFPNYSSELNVNALELDDSALYLCARSLRGRGNNEQFFGPGTRLTVL.

Of note for this clonotype: One junction end does not reproduce the germline sequence, and a read error may be involved. The CDR3, as DNA: TGTGCCACCAGGGACAGGACTTTCTCTGAAAACACCATATATTTT. This encodes CATRDRTFSENTIYF. The J gene is TRBJ1-3, the V gene TRBV19, with 8 bases lining up with TRBD1. The CDR3 consists of 15 residues. Germline V gene sequence: CDR1 LNHDA, CDR2 SQIVND (reference sequence).

This clonotype was seen ten or more times. V is TRBV2 and J is TRBJ2-1; tentatively, D is TRBD2 (5 bases). Trimming took 6 bases from V and 8 from J, leaving 14 bases between them. CDR1 is SNHLY, CDR2 FYNNEI, per germline. The CDR3 consists of 13 residues. CDR3 DNA: TGTGCCAGCAGGGTAGCGCCTGGGGATGAGCAGTTCTTC. It yields the protein CASRVAPGDEQFF.

This clonotype was picked up many times. The rearrangement joins TRBV12-3 or TRBV12-4 to TRBJ1-2, with unresolved D. V was trimmed by 3 bases and J by 5 bases, leaving 10 bases between them. The CDR3 has 13 amino acids. DNA for the CDR3: TGTGCCAGCAGTTTGGTGACTCTTTATGGCTACACCTTC. Its translation: CASSLVTLYGYTF.

This clonotype was counted a single time. J is TRBJ2-7 and V is TRBV3-1; no firm D call. Germline values: CDR1 LGHDT, CDR2 YNNKEL (reference sequence). This CDR3 spans 13 amino acids. Trimming pared 1 base from V and 1 base from J, leaving 5 bases between. CDR3 amino acids: CASSQAYSYEQYF. Here the CDR3 DNA reads TGTGCCAGCAGCCAAGCGTATTCCTACGAGCAGTACTTC.

With respect to this clonotype: This may be a read error, as it is one base from a much larger clone. CDR3 sequence: CSARLRRGTYEQYF. CDR3 nucleotides: TGCAGTGCTAGGTTGCGACGGGGGACCTACGAGCAGTACTTC. V and J are TRBV20-1 and TRBJ2-7; weak D call: TRBD2 (6 bases). CDR1 and CDR2 (germline): DFQATT, SNEGSKA (reference sequence). Trimming left V 3 bases short and J 2 bases short, with 14 bases between. The CDR3 sequence is 14 residues long.

This clonotype was detected ten times or more. The chain uses TRBV2 and TRBJ2-3; no clear D. Trimming cost V 3 bases and J 2 bases, with 6 bases left between them. This CDR3 has 13 residues. Germline V gives CDR1 SNHLY, CDR2 FYNNEI. CDR3 coding DNA: TGTGCCAGCAGTGACATATCCACAGATACGCAGTATTTT. It specifies CASSDISTDTQYF.

This chain joins TRBV10-3 and TRBJ2-2, with D uncertain. V lost 6 bases and J lost 5, with 10 bases in between. Germline-derived CDR1 and CDR2 are ENHRY and SYGVKD. The CDR3 extends over 13 amino acids. CDR3 residues: CAISGQTTGELFF. CDR3 DNA sequence: TGTGCCATCAGCGGGCAGACGACCGGGGAGCTGTTTTTT.

The V gene is TRBV7-6, the J gene TRBJ2-2; no firm D call. The V gene lost 5 bases and the J gene lost 6 bases, with 19 bases spanning the gap. The CDR3 sequence is 16 residues long. Germline V gene sequence: CDR1 SGHVS, CDR2 FNYEAQ. This CDR3 reads CASSAFDVRSAGELFF. The DNA for the CDR3 is TGTGCCAGCAGCGCCTTCGACGTCCGTTCTGCCGGGGAGCTGTTTTTT.

This clonotype was seen a few times. The chain joins TRBV20-1 to TRBJ1-5, with D perhaps matching TRBD1 (5 bases). Between the trimmed V and J ends, which lost 5 bases and 0 bases, there was a span of 11 bases. Germline V CDR1 and CDR2: DFQATT, SNEGSKA (reference sequence). The CDR3 consists of 14 residues. In DNA form, the CDR3 reads TGCAGTGCTTCAACAGGCCATAGCAATCAGCCCCAGCATTTT. The encoded protein is CSASTGHSNQPQHF.

Ten or more counts support this clonotype. The rearrangement links TRBV30 to TRBJ2-1; D gene uncertain. CDR3 length: 15 amino acids. V gave up 0 bases and J gave up 1 base, with 10 bases separating them. Per germline, CDR1 GTSNPN and CDR2 SVGIG (reference sequence). The CDR3 spells CAWSVGVVSYNEQFF. The CDR3 nucleotides are TGTGCCTGGAGTGTTGGGGTTGTATCCTACAATGAGCAGTTCTTC.

There are many counts of this clonotype. The chain links TRBV20-1 to TRBJ2-7, with D possibly being TRBD2 (5 bases). Germline assignment: CDR1 DFQATT and CDR2 SNEGSKA (reference sequence). Trimming removed 5 bases from V and 3 bases from J, with 11 bases in between. There are 12 residues in the CDR3. This CDR3 reads CSAASGIYEQYF. CDR3 bases: TGCAGTGCTGCAAGCGGAATCTACGAGCAGTACTTC.

This clonotype was observed at least ten times. The rearrangement uses TRBV7-9 and TRBJ2-7; D is perhaps TRBD1 (6 bases). The CDR3 has 15 residues. With 5 bases removed from V and 7 bases from J, the gap between germline ends came to 21 bases. Germline V gene data show CDR1 as SEHNR and CDR2 as FQNEAQ (reference sequence). The CDR3 DNA reads as TGTGCCAGCAGCCCACATAGGTACTTGACAGGAGAGCAGTACTTC. Protein: CASSPHRYLTGEQYF.

This clonotype occurred a few times. This sequence joins TRBV29-1 and TRBJ1-5; weak D call: TRBD1 (6 bases). Germline CDR1 is SQVTM and CDR2 is ANQGSEA. The V gene lost 4 bases and the J gene lost 3 bases, with 10 bases spanning the gap. This CDR3 has 13 amino acids. The CDR3 sequence: CSVAGAPNQPQHF. CDR3 DNA: TGCAGCGTTGCAGGGGCTCCCAATCAGCCCCAGCATTTT.

This clonotype came up many times. Compared with germline, one end of the junction differs, possibly owing to a read error. V and J are TRBV5-1 and TRBJ2-3; D call uncertain. This CDR3 has 13 residues. Germline V lookup: CDR1 SGHRS, CDR2 YFSETQ. CDR3 residues: CASSSDSTDTQYF. CDR3 nucleotide sequence: TGTGCCAGCAGTTCGGACAGCACAGATACGCAGTATTTT.

The gene calls are TRBV7-9 and TRBJ2-2; 8 bases are a match to TRBD1. The V gene end was trimmed by 11 bases and the J gene end by 4 bases; junction bases not matched to a gene: 12. Germline assignment: CDR1 SEHNR and CDR2 FQNEAQ (reference sequence). The CDR3 spans 15 residues. CDR3 coding DNA: TGTGCCGGAAGGACAGGGTTTGAAGGCACCGGGGAGCTGTTTTTT. Protein: CAGRTGFEGTGELFF.

There are many counts of this clonotype. The chain joins TRBV30 to TRBJ2-7, with 7 bases identical to TRBD2. This CDR3 is 14 amino acids long. Germline CDR1 reads GTSNPN; CDR2 reads SVGIG (reference sequence). The V segment lost 5 bases and the J segment 0 bases; nucleotides outside the gene matches: 7. This CDR3 is CAWESGNPSYEQYF. The DNA of the CDR3 is TGTGCCTGGGAGAGCGGGAATCCCTCCTACGAGCAGTACTTC.

This chain connects TRBV30 to TRBJ2-6; no clear D gene. Germline V gene sequence: CDR1 GTSNPN, CDR2 SVGIG (reference sequence). This CDR3 spans 15 amino acids. Trimming took 2 bases from V and 4 from J, leaving 12 bases between them. CDR3 amino acids: CAWSFPYGGANVLTF. DNA for the CDR3: TGTGCCTGGAGTTTCCCATATGGCGGGGCCAACGTCCTGACTTTC.

The gene calls are TRBV7-2 and TRBJ2-7, with D possibly TRBD1 on 5 matching bases. Deletions cut 1 base from V and 3 bases from J, with 10 bases between. This CDR3 comprises 14 residues. Germline V gene lookup returns CDR1 SGHTA and CDR2 FQGNSA. The CDR3 here is CASSLDRQIYEQYF. The CDR3 DNA reads as TGTGCCAGCAGCTTAGACAGGCAGATCTACGAGCAGTACTTC.